This TCR beta chain comes out of a study of blood T cells in healthy people across ages. Study observations and caveats: Versus aged donors, long-lived donors had higher diversity and more naive CD4+ cells. Expanded clonotype shifts may have been confounded, as the donors had an unknown CMV status. Estimates of diversity drawn from one million T cells were considered underestimates.

In regard to this clonotype: The target antigen is unknown.

The CDR3 covers 15 residues. Per germline, CDR1 ENHRY and CDR2 SYGVKD. Those donating, healthy Caucasian individuals from Russia, were aged about 6 to 100. A second roughly 6 to 11 cycle PCR used barcoded and J-beta primers. TCRdb reanalysed the 5' RACE reads using MiXCR and keeps one entry per CDR3 protein. The sample shows 600,000 to 650,000 distinct CDR3 sequences, roughly 58% of them seen only once. This chain links TRBV10-3 with TRBJ2-7; D not resolved. The J call is doubtful: the DNA matches TRBJ2-5 better. Sequencing used blood. This TCR was sampled from a man aged 55-75 years in good health. The CDR3 protein is CAISSFGRNQETQYF. The CDR3 DNA reads as TGTGCCATCAGCTCATTCGGACGGAACCAAGAGACCCAGTACTTC.